Below, 19 T cell receptor beta chains from the same sample are listed, as sequenced in a study of human T cells and chemical hapten exposure. From the RACE reads, TCRdb called clonotypes with MiXCR, one entry per CDR3 protein. The data contain roughly 250,000 distinct CDR3 sequences, approximately 8.4% of them singletons. Time point reported: pre-sensitization, week 0. Described treatment: therapeutic diphenylcyclopropenone sensitization with weekly scalp DPC. This sample comprised whole blood, obtained in connection with sensitization to the hapten diphenylcyclopropenone (DPC). Every receptor here comes from a woman aged 40 to 50 with alopecia areata. Some clones in this sample may be carry-over from other donors' samples.

The table lists this clonotype with many counts. V and J are TRBV28 and TRBJ1-2; D might be TRBD1 (5 bases). From germline, CDR1 is MDHEN and CDR2 SYDVKM. V was shortened by 5 bases and J by 4 bases, with 14 bases between the two germline ends. The CDR3 has 14 amino acids. The CDR3 nucleotides read TGTGCCAGCAGTCTCTCCGGGACGGCCTATGGCTACACCTTC. Its translation is CASSLSGTAYGYTF.

The rearrangement joins TRBV2 to TRBJ2-1; 9 bases map to TRBD2. Germline loops: CDR1 SNHLY, CDR2 FYNNEI. The CDR3 covers 15 residues. With 5 bases clipped from V and 2 bases from J, the junction kept 4 bases outside the gene matches. The CDR3 DNA sequence: TGTGCCAGCAGTAAACTAGCGGGCGCCTACAATGAGCAGTTCTTC. Its protein is CASSKLAGAYNEQFF.

This clonotype was observed a handful of times. The chain links TRBV2 to TRBJ2-2, with no clear D. With 7 bases removed from V and 1 base from J, the gap between germline ends came to 13 bases. Germline V gene sequence: CDR1 SNHLY, CDR2 FYNNEI. The CDR3 runs to 15 residues. CDR3 coding DNA: TGTGCCAGCATCTTGTTCGAGCGGAACACCGGGGAGCTGTTTTTT. Its translation: CASILFERNTGELFF.

At least ten counts were recorded for this clonotype. The chain is built from TRBV12-3 or TRBV12-4 and TRBJ1-1; a weak D match, TRBD1 (6 bases). V was trimmed by 3 bases and J by 3 bases, leaving 11 bases between them. This CDR3 is built from 14 residues. CDR3 coding DNA: TGTGCCAGCAGTTTGGACAGAGGAGACACTGAAGCTTTCTTT. It encodes CASSLDRGDTEAFF.

This clonotype was recorded at least ten times. The chain couples TRBV7-9 to TRBJ2-5, with TRBD1 identical over 12 bases. The V gene's germline CDR1 is SEHNR and CDR2 FQNEAQ (reference sequence). This CDR3 has 14 amino acids. Germline trimming cut 10 bases from V and 5 bases from J; bases unmatched to any gene: 8. CDR3 region: CATRGTGGGETQYF. In DNA, the CDR3 is TGTGCCACACGCGGGACAGGGGGCGGTGAGACCCAGTACTTC.

The V and J genes are TRBV2 and TRBJ2-3; D perhaps matches TRBD2 (6 bases). Looked up from germline, CDR1 is SNHLY and CDR2 is FYNNEI. The CDR3 consists of 15 residues. V lost 7 bases and J 1 base, leaving 15 bases between the germline ends. For the CDR3, the DNA is TGTGCCAGCATCGGCAGCGGGCCGGGCACAGATACGCAGTATTTT. Amino acids: CASIGSGPGTDTQYF.

This clonotype was seen repeatedly, ten times or more. This sequence joins TRBV6-5 and TRBJ1-4, with D possibly matching TRBD1 (6 bases). The CDR3 extends over 16 amino acids. V was shortened by 6 bases and J by 5 bases, with 19 bases between the two germline ends. The V gene's germline CDR1 is MNHEY and CDR2 SVGAGI. The CDR3 sequence is CASRPDRSYGNEKLFF. Written as DNA, the CDR3 is TGTGCCAGCAGGCCAGACAGGTCCTATGGGAATGAAAAACTGTTTTTT.

V is TRBV2 and J is TRBJ2-3, with 12 positions matching TRBD2. The V gene end was trimmed by 7 bases and the J gene end by 4 bases; junction bases not matched to a gene: 6. This CDR3 spans 15 amino acids. Germline V CDR1 and CDR2: SNHLY, FYNNEI. The CDR3 protein is CASTILAGGADTQYF. The CDR3, as DNA: TGTGCCAGCACTATCCTAGCGGGAGGGGCAGATACGCAGTATTTT.

This clonotype was picked up a small number of times. This rearrangement joins TRBV28 to TRBJ1-6; D not resolved. The germline gives CDR1 MDHEN, CDR2 SYDVKM. The CDR3 runs 13 residues. Trimming pared 2 bases from V and 10 bases from J, leaving 9 bases between. In DNA form, the CDR3 reads TGTGCCAGCAGTTTAATAAGGGAATCACCCCTCCACTTT. Amino acids: CASSLIRESPLHF.

This rearrangement joins TRBV3-1 to TRBJ1-5, with TRBD1 as a possible D gene (6 bases). Germline lookup yields CDR1 LGHDT and CDR2 YNNKEL (reference sequence). The V and J ends lost 2 bases and 3 bases respectively, with 11 bases between them. The CDR3 sequence is 15 residues long. The CDR3 nucleotides are TGTGCCAGCAGCCAAACCGGGGGCCCCAATCAGCCCCAGCATTTT. It is translated as CASSQTGGPNQPQHF. The complete variable domain, with remaining parts taken from reference TRBV3-1 and TRBJ1-5, reads DTAVSQTPKYLVTQMGNDKSIKCEQNLGHDTMYWYKQDSKKFLKIMFSYNNKELIINETVPNRFSPKSPDKAHLNLHINSLELGDSAVYFCASSQTGGPNQPQHFGDGTRLSIL.

This clonotype has more than one count but fewer than ten. The rearrangement joins TRBV20-1 to TRBJ2-1; unclear D gene. The CDR3 has 13 amino acids. The V gene lost 6 bases and the J gene lost 8 bases, with 17 bases spanning the gap. Per the germline V gene, CDR1 is DFQATT and CDR2 is SNEGSKA (reference sequence). The CDR3 region is CSATGPHGDEQFF. In DNA, the CDR3 is TGCAGTGCGACCGGGCCCCATGGGGATGAGCAGTTCTTC.

In its sample, this clonotype was seen a few times. The rearrangement joins TRBV12-3 or TRBV12-4 to TRBJ2-1; the D gene could be TRBD1 or TRBD2 (8 bases each). CDR3 size: 18 residues. The V and J ends lost 8 bases and 0 bases respectively, with 23 bases between them. CDR3 amino acids: CASGQGRLLAASYNEQFF. The DNA of the CDR3 is TGTGCCAGCGGACAGGGTCGTCTACTAGCGGCCTCCTACAATGAGCAGTTCTTC.

The table lists this clonotype with many counts. J is TRBJ2-7 and V is TRBV7-2; D assignment may be TRBD1 or TRBD2 (5 bases each). The CDR3 extends over 14 amino acids. With 5 bases removed from V and 2 bases from J, the gap between germline ends came to 13 bases. Looked up from germline, CDR1 is SGHTA and CDR2 is FQGNSA. The CDR3 loop is CASSVGDGPYEQYF. The CDR3 DNA reads as TGTGCCAGCAGCGTAGGGGACGGCCCCTACGAGCAGTACTTC.

This clonotype was counted only a few times. CDR3 DNA sequence: TGTGCCAGCAGTTACCTAGGACAAGGGGGTACTAACTATGGCTACACCTTC. This sequence encodes CASSYLGQGGTNYGYTF. The rearrangement links TRBV6-5 to TRBJ1-2; D is perhaps TRBD1 (6 bases). V lost 2 bases, J lost 0 bases, and 16 bases lay in between. CDR1 is MNHEY and CDR2 is SVGAGI in the germline V gene. The CDR3 contains 17 residues.

This clonotype has more than one count but fewer than ten. This chain uses TRBV7-9 with TRBJ2-7; D unresolved. V shed 5 bases and J shed 4 bases, with 15 bases lying between them. The CDR3 spans 14 residues. Germline CDR1 is SEHNR and CDR2 is FQNEAQ (reference sequence). The CDR3 DNA is TGTGCCAGCAGCCCCGGAGAGGCCGGGTACGAGCAGTACTTC. Translating it yields CASSPGEAGYEQYF.

As regards this clonotype: Likely a read error: the CDR3 ends without its conserved phenylalanine or tryptophan. The V and J genes are TRBV9 and TRBJ2-1, with D uncertain. Per the germline V gene, CDR1 is SGDLS and CDR2 is YYNGEE. The CDR3 loop spans 16 amino acids. The germline V and J ends were trimmed by 4 bases and 0 bases, with 14 bases remaining between them. The CDR3 reads CASSMSASSSYNEQFL. In nucleotides, the CDR3 is TGTGCCAGCAGCATGTCGGCGTCGAGCTCCTACAATGAGCAGTTCCTC.

At least ten counts were recorded for this clonotype. The chain couples TRBV2 to TRBJ2-6; D might be TRBD1 (6 bases). CDR1 is SNHLY and CDR2 is FYNNEI in the germline V gene. The CDR3 is made up of 17 amino acids. Trimming removed 5 bases at V and 0 bases at J, with 14 bases between. The CDR3 DNA reads TGTGCCAGCAGTCCCCCCAGGGGTAACTCTGGGGCCAACGTCCTGACTTTC. It translates to CASSPPRGNSGANVLTF.

This clonotype has at least ten counts. V and J are TRBV2 and TRBJ1-4; possible D gene TRBD1, 5 bases. V gave up 3 bases and J gave up 12 bases, with 17 bases separating them. This CDR3 is 14 amino acids long. Per germline, CDR1 SNHLY and CDR2 FYNNEI. The CDR3 spells CASSEWPQGGELFF. The CDR3 DNA sequence: TGTGCCAGCAGTGAGTGGCCCCAGGGAGGGGAACTGTTTTTT.

This clonotype was picked up one time. The chain is built from TRBV12-3 or TRBV12-4 and TRBJ2-3, with TRBD2 identical over 9 bases. The CDR3 has 16 residues. Trimming took 4 bases from V and 6 from J; bases not matched to a gene: 11. The CDR3 sequence: CASSSPDSGSIDTQYF. The CDR3 DNA reads TGTGCCAGCAGTTCGCCTGATAGCGGGAGTATCGATACGCAGTATTTT.